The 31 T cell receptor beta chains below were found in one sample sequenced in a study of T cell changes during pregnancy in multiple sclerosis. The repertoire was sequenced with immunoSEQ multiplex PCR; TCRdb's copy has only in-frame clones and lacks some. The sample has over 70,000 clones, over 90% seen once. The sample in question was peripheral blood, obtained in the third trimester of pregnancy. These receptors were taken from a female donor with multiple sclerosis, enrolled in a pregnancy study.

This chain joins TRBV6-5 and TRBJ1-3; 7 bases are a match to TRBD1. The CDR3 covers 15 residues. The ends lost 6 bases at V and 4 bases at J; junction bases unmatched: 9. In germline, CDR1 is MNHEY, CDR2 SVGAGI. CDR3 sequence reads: CASSLGGAWGNTIYF. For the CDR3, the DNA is TGTGCCAGCAGCTTAGGGGGCGCGTGGGGAAACACCATATATTTT.

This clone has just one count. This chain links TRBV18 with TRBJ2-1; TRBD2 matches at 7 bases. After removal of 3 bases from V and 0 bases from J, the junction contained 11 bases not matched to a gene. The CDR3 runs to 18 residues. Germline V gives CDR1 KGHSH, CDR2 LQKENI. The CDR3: CASSPVRQRGSSYNEQFF. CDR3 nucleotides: TGTGCCAGCTCACCCGTTAGGCAGCGCGGGAGCTCCTACAATGAGCAGTTCTTC.

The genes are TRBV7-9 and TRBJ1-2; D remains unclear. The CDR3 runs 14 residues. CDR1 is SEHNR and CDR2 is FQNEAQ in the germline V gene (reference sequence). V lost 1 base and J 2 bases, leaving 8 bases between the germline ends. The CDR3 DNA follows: TGTGCCAGCAGCTTAGAAAGAGGGAACTATGGCTACACCTTC. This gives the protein CASSLERGNYGYTF.

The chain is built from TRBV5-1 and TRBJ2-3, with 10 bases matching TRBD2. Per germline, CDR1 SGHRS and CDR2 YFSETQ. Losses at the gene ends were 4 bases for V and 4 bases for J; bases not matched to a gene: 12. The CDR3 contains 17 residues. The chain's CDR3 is CASSLISSGRIPDTQYF. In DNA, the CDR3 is TGCGCCAGCAGCCTGATTTCTAGCGGGAGAATCCCAGATACGCAGTATTTT.

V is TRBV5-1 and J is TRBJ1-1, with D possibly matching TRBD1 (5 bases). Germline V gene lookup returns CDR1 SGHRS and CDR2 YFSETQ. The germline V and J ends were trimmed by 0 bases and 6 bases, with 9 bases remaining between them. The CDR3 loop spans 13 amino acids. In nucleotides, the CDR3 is TGCGCCAGCAGCTTGGCAGGGATCGCTGAAGCTTTCTTT. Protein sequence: CASSLAGIAEAFF.

The CDR3, as DNA: TGTGCCAGCAGCGCAAGCGGGACGGTTTTGGGTGAGCAGTTCTTC. Its protein product is CASSASGTVLGEQFF. The chain has TRBV9 and TRBJ2-1; the match to TRBD2 covers 7 bases. Unmatched junction bases numbered 12, after V lost 3 bases and J lost 9 bases. In germline, CDR1 is SGDLS, CDR2 YYNGEE. The CDR3 contains 15 residues.

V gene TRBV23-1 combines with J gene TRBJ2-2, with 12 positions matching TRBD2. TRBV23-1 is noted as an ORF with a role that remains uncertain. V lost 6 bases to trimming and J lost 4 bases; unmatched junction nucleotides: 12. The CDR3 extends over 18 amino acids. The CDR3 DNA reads TGCGCCAGCAGCTCGGATCGACTAGCGGGAGTGTTCACCGGGGAGCTGTTTTTT. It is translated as CASSSDRLAGVFTGELFF.

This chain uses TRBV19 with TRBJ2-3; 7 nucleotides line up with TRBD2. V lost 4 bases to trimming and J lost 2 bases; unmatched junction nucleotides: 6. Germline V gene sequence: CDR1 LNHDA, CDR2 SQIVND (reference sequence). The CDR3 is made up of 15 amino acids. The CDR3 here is CASSTPGLTTDTQYF. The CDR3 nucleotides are TGTGCCAGTAGTACCCCGGGACTAACCACAGATACGCAGTATTTT.

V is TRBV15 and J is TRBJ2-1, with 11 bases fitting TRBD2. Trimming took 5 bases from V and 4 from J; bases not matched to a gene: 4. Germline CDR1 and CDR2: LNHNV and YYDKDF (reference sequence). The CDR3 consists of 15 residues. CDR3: CATSPGTSGYNEQFF. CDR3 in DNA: TGTGCCACCAGCCCTGGGACTAGCGGATACAATGAGCAGTTCTTC.

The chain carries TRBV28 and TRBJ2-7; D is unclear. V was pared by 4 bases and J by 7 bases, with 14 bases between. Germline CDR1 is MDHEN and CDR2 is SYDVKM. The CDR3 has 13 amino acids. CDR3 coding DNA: TGTGCCAGCAGTTCCCAGATAGCTGGAGAGCAGTACTTC. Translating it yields CASSSQIAGEQYF.

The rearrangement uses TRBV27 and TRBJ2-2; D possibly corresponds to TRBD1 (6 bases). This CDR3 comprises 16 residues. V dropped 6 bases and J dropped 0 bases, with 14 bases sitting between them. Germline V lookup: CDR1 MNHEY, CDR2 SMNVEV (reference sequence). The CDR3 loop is CASRLGTPTNTGELFF. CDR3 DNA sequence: TGTGCCAGCAGACTAGGGACACCGACGAACACCGGGGAGCTGTTTTTT.

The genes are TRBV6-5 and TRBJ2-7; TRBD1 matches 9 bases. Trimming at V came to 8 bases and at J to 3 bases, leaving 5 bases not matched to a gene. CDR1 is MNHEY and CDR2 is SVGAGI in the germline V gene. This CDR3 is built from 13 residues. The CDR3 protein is CASGTGLYYEQYF. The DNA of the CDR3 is TGTGCCAGCGGGACAGGGCTATACTACGAGCAGTACTTC.

The CDR3 DNA reads as TGTGCCAGCAGCTCACAGGGTGGCTACACCTTC. Residues: CASSSQGGYTF. J is TRBJ1-2 and V is TRBV11-2, with D possibly TRBD1 on 6 matching bases. This CDR3 is built from 11 residues. The V gene's germline CDR1 is SGHAT and CDR2 FQNNGV. Trimming shortened V by 4 bases and J by 7 bases, and 7 bases separated the two germline ends.

CDR3 DNA sequence: TGTGCCAGCAGCCCCATATCCAGGGGCACCGGGGAGCTGTTTTTT. Encoded protein: CASSPISRGTGELFF. The chain is built from TRBV7-9 and TRBJ2-2; tentatively, D is TRBD1 (6 bases). This CDR3 contains 15 residues. CDR1 is SEHNR, CDR2 FQNEAQ, per germline (reference sequence). The germline V and J ends were trimmed by 5 bases and 4 bases, with 14 bases remaining between them.

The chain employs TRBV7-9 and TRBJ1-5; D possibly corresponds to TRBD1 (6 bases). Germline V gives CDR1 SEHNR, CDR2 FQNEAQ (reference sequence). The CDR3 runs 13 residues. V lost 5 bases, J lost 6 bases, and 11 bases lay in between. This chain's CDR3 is CASSGQSGQPQHF. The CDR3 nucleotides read TGTGCCAGCAGCGGACAGTCCGGTCAGCCCCAGCATTTT.

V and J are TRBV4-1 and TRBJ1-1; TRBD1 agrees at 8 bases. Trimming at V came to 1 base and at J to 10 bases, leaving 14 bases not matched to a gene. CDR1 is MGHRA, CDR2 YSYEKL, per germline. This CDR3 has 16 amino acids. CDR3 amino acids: CASSQGQGRGRSVAFF. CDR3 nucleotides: TGCGCCAGCAGCCAAGGACAGGGGAGGGGGCGGTCGGTAGCTTTCTTT.

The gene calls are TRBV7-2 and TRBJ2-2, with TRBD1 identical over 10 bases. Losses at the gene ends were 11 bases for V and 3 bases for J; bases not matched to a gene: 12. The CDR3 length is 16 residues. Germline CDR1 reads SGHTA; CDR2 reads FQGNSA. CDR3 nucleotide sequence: TGTGCCGAACGGCGGTGGGACAGGGGCTACACCGGGGAGCTGTTTTTT. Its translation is CAERRWDRGYTGELFF.

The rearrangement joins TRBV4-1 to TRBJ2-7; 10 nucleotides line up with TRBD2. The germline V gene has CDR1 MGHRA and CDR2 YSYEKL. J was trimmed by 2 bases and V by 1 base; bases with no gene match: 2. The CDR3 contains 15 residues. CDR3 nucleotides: TGCGCCAGCAGCCAAGGTCTAGCGGGAGCCTACGAGCAGTACTTC. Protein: CASSQGLAGAYEQYF.

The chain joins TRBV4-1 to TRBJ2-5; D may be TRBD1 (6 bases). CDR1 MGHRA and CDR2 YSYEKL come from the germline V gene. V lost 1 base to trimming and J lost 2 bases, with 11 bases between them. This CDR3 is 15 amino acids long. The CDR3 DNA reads TGCGCCAGCAGCCAAGTTGAGGGGGAACAAGAGACCCAGTACTTC. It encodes CASSQVEGEQETQYF.

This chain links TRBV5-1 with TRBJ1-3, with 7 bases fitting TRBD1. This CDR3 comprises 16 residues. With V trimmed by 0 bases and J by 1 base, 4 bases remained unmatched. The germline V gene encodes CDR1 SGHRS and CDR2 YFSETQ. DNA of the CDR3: TGCGCCAGCAGCTTGGGCCAGGGGGGATCTGGAAACACCATATATTTT. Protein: CASSLGQGGSGNTIYF.

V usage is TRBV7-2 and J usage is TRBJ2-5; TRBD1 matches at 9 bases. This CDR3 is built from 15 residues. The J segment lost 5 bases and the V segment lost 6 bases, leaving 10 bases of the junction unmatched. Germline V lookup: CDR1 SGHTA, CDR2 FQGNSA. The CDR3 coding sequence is TGTGCCAGCAGTCAGACAGGGGGAACGGGGGAGACCCAGTACTTC. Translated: CASSQTGGTGETQYF. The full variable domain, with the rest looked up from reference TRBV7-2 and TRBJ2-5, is GAGVSQSPSNKVTEKGKDVELRCDPISGHTALYWYRQSLGQGLEFLIYFQGNSAPDKSGLPSDRFSAERTGGSVSTLTIQRTQQEDSAVYLCASSQTGGTGETQYFGPGTRLLVL.

The CDR3 bases are TGCGCCAGCAGCCCGACGGGACAGCCCTCGGCCCAGTACTTC. Translating gives CASSPTGQPSAQYF. The V call is TRBV5-1, the J call TRBJ2-5; 7 bases line up with TRBD1. J was trimmed by 9 bases and V by 4 bases; bases with no gene match: 12. This CDR3 contains 14 residues. Germline CDR1 and CDR2: SGHRS and YFSETQ.

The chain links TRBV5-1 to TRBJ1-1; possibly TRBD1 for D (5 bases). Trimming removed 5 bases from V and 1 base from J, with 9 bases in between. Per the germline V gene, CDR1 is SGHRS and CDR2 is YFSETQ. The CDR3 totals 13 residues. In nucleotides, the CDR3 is TGCGCCAGCAGGGGGCAGCCGAACACTGAAGCTTTCTTT. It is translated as CASRGQPNTEAFF.

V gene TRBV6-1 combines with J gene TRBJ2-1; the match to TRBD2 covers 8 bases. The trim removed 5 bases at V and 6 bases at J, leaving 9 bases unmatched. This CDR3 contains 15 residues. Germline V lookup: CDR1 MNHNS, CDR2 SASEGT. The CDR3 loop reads CASSQTSGSSNEQFF. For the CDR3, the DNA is TGTGCCAGCAGTCAAACTAGCGGTTCTTCCAATGAGCAGTTCTTC.

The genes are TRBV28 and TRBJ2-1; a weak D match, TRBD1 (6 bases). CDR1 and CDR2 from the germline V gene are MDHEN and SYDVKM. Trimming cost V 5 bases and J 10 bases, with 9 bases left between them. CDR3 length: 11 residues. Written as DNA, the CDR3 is TGTGCCAGCAGTCCCGGGACAGAGCAGTTCTTC. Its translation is CASSPGTEQFF.

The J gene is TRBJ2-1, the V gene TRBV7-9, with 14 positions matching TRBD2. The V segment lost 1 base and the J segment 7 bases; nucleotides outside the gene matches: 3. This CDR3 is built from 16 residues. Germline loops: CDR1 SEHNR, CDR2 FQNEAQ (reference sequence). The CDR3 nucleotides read TGTGCCAGCAGCTTAGGACTAGCGGGAGGGCCAAATGAGCAGTTCTTC. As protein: CASSLGLAGGPNEQFF.

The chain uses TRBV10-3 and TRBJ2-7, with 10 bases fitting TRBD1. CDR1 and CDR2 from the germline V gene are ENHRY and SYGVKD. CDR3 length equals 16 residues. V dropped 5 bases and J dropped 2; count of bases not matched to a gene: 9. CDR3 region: CAISFYPGQGTYEQYF. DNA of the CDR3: TGTGCCATCAGTTTCTATCCGGGACAGGGGACCTACGAGCAGTACTTC.

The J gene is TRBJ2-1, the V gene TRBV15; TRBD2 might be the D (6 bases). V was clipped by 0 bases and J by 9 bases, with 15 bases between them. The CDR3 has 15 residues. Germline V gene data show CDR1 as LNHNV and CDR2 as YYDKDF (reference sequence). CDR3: CATSRDRRGLGEQFF. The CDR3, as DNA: TGTGCCACCAGCAGAGATAGGAGGGGCCTTGGTGAGCAGTTCTTC.

The chain's CDR3 is CASSLYQSATNEKLFF. The DNA of the CDR3 is TGTGCCAGCAGTTTATACCAGAGCGCAACTAATGAAAAACTGTTTTTT. The rearrangement links TRBV27 to TRBJ1-4; D is undetermined. The CDR3 sequence is 16 residues long. Germline CDR1 MNHEY, CDR2 SMNVEV (reference sequence). V was clipped by 1 base and J by 0 bases, with 9 bases between them.

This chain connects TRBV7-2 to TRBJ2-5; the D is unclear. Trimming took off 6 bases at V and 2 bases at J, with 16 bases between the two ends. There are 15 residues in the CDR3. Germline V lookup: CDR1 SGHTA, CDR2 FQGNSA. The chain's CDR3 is CASSTYSVEQETQYF. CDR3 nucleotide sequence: TGTGCCAGCAGTACCTACTCGGTTGAGCAAGAGACCCAGTACTTC.

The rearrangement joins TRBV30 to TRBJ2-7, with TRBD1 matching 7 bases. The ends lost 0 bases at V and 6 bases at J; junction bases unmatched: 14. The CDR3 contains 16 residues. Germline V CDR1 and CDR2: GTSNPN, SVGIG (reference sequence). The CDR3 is CAWSVLSRDRAREQYF. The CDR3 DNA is TGTGCCTGGAGTGTACTGTCCCGCGACAGGGCCCGCGAGCAGTACTTC.